The 4 T cell receptor beta chains presented below share a single source sample, sequenced in a study of cytomegalovirus exposure and HLA in healthy donors. A multiplex PCR was run with 60 Vbeta primers and 13 Jbeta primers. The method was immunoSEQ multiplex PCR; TCRdb's version includes in-frame clones alone and lacks a portion of them. The sample consists of some 130,000 clones, 74% of them appearing once. Material: PBMCs. The receptor set was obtained from a male donor in good health and CMV-seronegative.

The CDR3 coding sequence is TGCGCCAGCAGCCTTACACAAGACAGGGGCTACACCTTC. Translation: CASSLTQDRGYTF. The rearrangement uses TRBV5-1 and TRBJ1-2, with D tentatively TRBD1 (6 bases). V lost 4 bases, J lost 8 bases, and 15 bases lay in between. The CDR3 spans 13 residues. Germline CDR1 and CDR2: SGHRS and YFSETQ. The full variable domain, completed using reference TRBV5-1 and TRBJ1-2, is KAGVTQTPRYLIKTRGQQVTLSCSPISGHRSVSWYQQTPGQGLQFLFEYFSETQRNKGNFPGRFSGRQFSNSRSEMNVSTLELGDSALYLCASSLTQDRGYTFGSGTRLTVV.

The chain carries TRBV6-6 and TRBJ2-1, with 10 positions matching TRBD2. This CDR3 contains 15 residues. Per germline, CDR1 MNHNY and CDR2 SVGAGI (reference sequence). V was pared by 2 bases and J by 6 bases, with 4 bases of the junction left unmatched. CDR3 protein: CASSYTSGVSNEQFF. CDR3 DNA: TGTGCCAGCAGTTACACTAGCGGGGTCTCCAATGAGCAGTTCTTC.

This CDR3 reads CASITPYGNTIYF. For the CDR3, the DNA is TGTGCCAGCATCACTCCGTATGGAAACACCATATATTTT. The rearrangement links TRBV28 to TRBJ1-3; D uncertain. This CDR3 has 13 residues. CDR1 is MDHEN and CDR2 is SYDVKM in the germline V gene. Deletions cut 7 bases from V and 3 bases from J, with 10 bases between.

This clone was seen more than once but under ten times. The chain combines TRBV4-1 with TRBJ1-2; TRBD1 matches 7 bases. This CDR3 has 15 residues. V trimming: 4 bases; J trimming: 4 bases; junction bases outside the gene matches: 9. CDR1 and CDR2 from the germline V gene are MGHRA and YSYEKL. CDR3 region: CASSPRQGLGYGYTF. In nucleotides, the CDR3 is TGCGCCAGCAGCCCTCGACAGGGTTTGGGCTATGGCTACACCTTC.